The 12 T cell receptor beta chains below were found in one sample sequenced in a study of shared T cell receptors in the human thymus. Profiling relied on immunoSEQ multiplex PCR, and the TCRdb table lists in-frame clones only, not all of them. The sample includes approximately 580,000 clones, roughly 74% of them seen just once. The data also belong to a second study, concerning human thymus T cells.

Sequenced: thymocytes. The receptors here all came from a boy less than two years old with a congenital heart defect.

CDR3 DNA sequence: TGTGCCTGGAGTGTTTTTGACTTGCGAGGGGGAAGAAACATTCAGTACTTC. It yields the protein CAWSVFDLRGGRNIQYF. The chain uses TRBV30 and TRBJ2-4, with a tentative D call TRBD1 (6 bases). The CDR3 has 17 residues. CDR1 is GTSNPN, CDR2 SVGIG, per germline (reference sequence). V was pared by 0 bases and J by 6 bases, with 21 bases between.

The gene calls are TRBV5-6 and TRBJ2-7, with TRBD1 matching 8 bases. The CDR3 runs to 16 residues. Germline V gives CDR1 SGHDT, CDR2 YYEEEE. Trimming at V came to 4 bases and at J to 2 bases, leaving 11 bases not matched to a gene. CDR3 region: CASSPGGTRPPYEQYF. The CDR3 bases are TGTGCCAGCAGCCCAGGGGGCACTAGACCCCCCTACGAGCAGTACTTC.

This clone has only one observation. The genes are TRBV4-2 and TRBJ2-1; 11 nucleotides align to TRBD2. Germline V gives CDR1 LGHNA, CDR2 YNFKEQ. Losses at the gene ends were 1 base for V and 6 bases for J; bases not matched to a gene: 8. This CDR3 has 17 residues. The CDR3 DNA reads TGTGCCAGCAGCCAAGGAATAGCGGGAGGGCCGGGCAATGAGCAGTTCTTC. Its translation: CASSQGIAGGPGNEQFF.

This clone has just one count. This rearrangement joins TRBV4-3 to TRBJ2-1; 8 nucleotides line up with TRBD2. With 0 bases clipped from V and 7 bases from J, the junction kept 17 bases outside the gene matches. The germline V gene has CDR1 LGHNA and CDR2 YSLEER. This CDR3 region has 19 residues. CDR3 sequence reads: CASSQEKGCPAGEVNEQFF. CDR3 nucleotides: TGCGCCAGCAGCCAAGAGAAGGGATGTCCAGCGGGAGAGGTTAATGAGCAGTTCTTC.

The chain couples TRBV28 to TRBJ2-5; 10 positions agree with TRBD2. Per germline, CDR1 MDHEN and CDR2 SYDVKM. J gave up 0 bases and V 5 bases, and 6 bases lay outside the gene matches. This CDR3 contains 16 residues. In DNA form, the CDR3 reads TGTGCCAGCAGTGGGGCTAGCGGGAGTGACCAAGAGACCCAGTACTTC. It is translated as CASSGASGSDQETQYF.

CDR3: CASNYRGHEQYF. The DNA for the CDR3 is TGTGCCAGCAACTACAGGGGCCACGAGCAGTACTTC. The rearrangement joins TRBV28 to TRBJ2-7, with 7 positions matching TRBD1. J lost 5 bases, V lost 7 bases, and 5 bases had no gene match. CDR1 is MDHEN and CDR2 is SYDVKM in the germline V gene. The length of the CDR3 is 12 residues.

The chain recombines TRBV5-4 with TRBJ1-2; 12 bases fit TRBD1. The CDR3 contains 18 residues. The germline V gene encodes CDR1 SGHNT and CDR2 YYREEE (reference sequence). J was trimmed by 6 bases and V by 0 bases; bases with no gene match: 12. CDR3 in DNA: TGTGCCAGCAGCTTGGTTCGGCAATGGGGACAGGGGGCGGATGGCTACACCTTC. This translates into CASSLVRQWGQGADGYTF.

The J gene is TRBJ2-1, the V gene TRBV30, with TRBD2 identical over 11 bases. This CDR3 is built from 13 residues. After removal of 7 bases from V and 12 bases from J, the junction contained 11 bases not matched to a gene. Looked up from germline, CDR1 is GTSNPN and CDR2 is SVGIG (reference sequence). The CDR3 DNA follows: TGTGCCTACCGGACTAGCGGGCTTCCTAGGCAGTTCTTC. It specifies CAYRTSGLPRQFF.

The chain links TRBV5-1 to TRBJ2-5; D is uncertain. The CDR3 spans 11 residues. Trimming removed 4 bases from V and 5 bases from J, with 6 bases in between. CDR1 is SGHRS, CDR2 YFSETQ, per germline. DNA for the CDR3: TGCGCCAGCAGCAGGCGGGAGACCCAGTACTTC. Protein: CASSRRETQYF.

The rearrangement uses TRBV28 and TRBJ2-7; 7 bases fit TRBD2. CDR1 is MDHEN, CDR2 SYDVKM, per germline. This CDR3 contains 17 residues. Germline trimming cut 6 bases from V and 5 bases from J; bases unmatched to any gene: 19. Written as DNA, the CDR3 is TGTGCCAGCAGCCGACCCTCGGGGAGCGGGATTACCCACGAGCAGTACTTC. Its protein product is CASSRPSGSGITHEQYF.

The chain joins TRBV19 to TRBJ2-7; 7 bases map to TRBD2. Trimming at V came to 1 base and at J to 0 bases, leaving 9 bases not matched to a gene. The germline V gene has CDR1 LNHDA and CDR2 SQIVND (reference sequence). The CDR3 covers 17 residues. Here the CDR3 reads CASSIGRESRGSYEQYF. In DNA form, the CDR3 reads TGTGCCAGTAGTATAGGGCGGGAGTCCCGGGGCTCCTACGAGCAGTACTTC.

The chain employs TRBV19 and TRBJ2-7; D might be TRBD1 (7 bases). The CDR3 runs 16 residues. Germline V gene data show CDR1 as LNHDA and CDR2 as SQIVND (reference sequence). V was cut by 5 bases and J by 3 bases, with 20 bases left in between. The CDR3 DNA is TGTGCCAGTAGTGCGGGGACAGCCTTGCGGGGCTACGAGCAGTACTTC. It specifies CASSAGTALRGYEQYF.